The next 23 T cell receptor beta chains were all read from a single sample in a study of T cell responses to AZD1222 COVID-19 vaccine (dated by TCRdb to the early 2020s). Per the publication, the time point label means: baseline before first vaccination. Receptor libraries were prepared by the immunoSEQ multiplex PCR assay. Here the immuneACCESS table is served through TCRdb, limited to in-frame sequences with V and J called. Missing clones are a known gap in these copies; in checked studies unresolved V genes cover under half, and the rest lacks a known reason. Recorded for this sample are 170,000 or so clones; 90% of them occurred a single time. The ten largest make up about 2.6% of the sample. The sequencing used peripheral blood, collected on day 0 of AZD1222 vaccination. These receptors originate from an adult in good health.

Note on this clone: Other DNA sequences of this sample code for an identical CDR3. The gene calls are TRBV12-3 or TRBV12-4 and TRBJ1-1; D unclear. Between the trimmed V and J ends, which lost 1 base and 2 bases, there was a span of 5 bases. The CDR3 has 13 residues. The CDR3 region has the DNA TGTGCCAGCAGTTTAGTCTTAAACACTGAAGCTTTCTTT. As protein: CASSLVLNTEAFF.

The V and J genes are TRBV27 and TRBJ1-6; the D is unclear. With 2 bases removed from V and 10 bases from J, the gap between germline ends came to 12 bases. Germline V CDR1 and CDR2: MNHEY, SMNVEV (reference sequence). The CDR3 runs to 14 residues. The CDR3 region has the DNA TGTGCCAGCAGTTTAAAAACATATCTATCACCCCTCCACTTT. Its protein is CASSLKTYLSPLHF.

The gene calls are TRBV7-8 and TRBJ1-2; TRBD1 aligns across 10 bases. The CDR3 sequence is 13 residues long. Germline V gives CDR1 SGHVS, CDR2 FQNEAQ. V trimming: 1 base; J trimming: 7 bases; junction bases outside the gene matches: 0. The CDR3 loop reads CASSLGDRGGYTF. The CDR3, as DNA: TGTGCCAGCAGCTTAGGGGACAGGGGTGGCTACACCTTC.

V gene TRBV30 combines with J gene TRBJ2-7; the D gene could be TRBD1 or TRBD2 (7 bases each). This CDR3 is 15 amino acids long. From germline, CDR1 is GTSNPN and CDR2 SVGIG (reference sequence). Trimming removed 4 bases at V and 4 bases at J, with 20 bases between. The CDR3: CAWTPGGARLYEQYF. CDR3 coding DNA: TGTGCCTGGACCCCAGGGGGGGCCCGCCTTTACGAGCAGTACTTC.

The chain joins TRBV9 to TRBJ2-2; no definite D call. CDR1 and CDR2 (germline): SGDLS, YYNGEE. This CDR3 comprises 14 residues. Deletions cut 6 bases from V and 2 bases from J, with 11 bases between. CDR3 nucleotides: TGTGCCAGCACGGGTAGCCCCAACACCGGGGAGCTGTTTTTT. Amino acids: CASTGSPNTGELFF.

The chain combines TRBV7-9 with TRBJ2-7; D unclear. V was pared by 5 bases and J by 5 bases, with 10 bases between. This CDR3 has 12 amino acids. Germline V gene sequence: CDR1 SEHNR, CDR2 FQNEAQ (reference sequence). The CDR3 DNA reads TGTGCCAGCAGCCCAGCGACGAACGAGCAGTACTTC. This gives the protein CASSPATNEQYF.

This clone was seen a single time. V gene TRBV29-1 combines with J gene TRBJ1-4, with 12 nucleotides matching TRBD1. Germline V gene lookup returns CDR1 SQVTM and CDR2 ANQGSEA. The CDR3 is 15 residues long. J was trimmed by 8 bases and V by 7 bases; bases with no gene match: 11. CDR3 amino acids: CSAGTGGVFGEKLFF. DNA of the CDR3: TGCAGCGCGGGGACAGGGGGCGTTTTTGGAGAAAAACTGTTTTTT.

The V and J genes are TRBV2 and TRBJ1-2; D gene unclear. V gave up 0 bases and J gave up 7 bases, with 3 bases separating them. The length of the CDR3 is 11 residues. Germline V gene data show CDR1 as SNHLY and CDR2 as FYNNEI. CDR3 region: CASSEAGGYTF. The CDR3 nucleotides read TGTGCCAGCAGTGAAGCGGGTGGCTACACCTTC.

The chain carries TRBV9 and TRBJ2-7; D is ambiguous. This CDR3 region has 15 residues. Trimming removed 0 bases from V and 4 bases from J, with 14 bases in between. Germline CDR1 SGDLS, CDR2 YYNGEE. CDR3 amino acids: CASSVEASGPYEQYF. The DNA for the CDR3 is TGTGCCAGCAGCGTAGAGGCTAGTGGGCCTTACGAGCAGTACTTC.

The rearrangement uses TRBV9 and TRBJ2-1; D ambiguous. Germline V gene sequence: CDR1 SGDLS, CDR2 YYNGEE. This CDR3 spans 15 amino acids. V was cut by 0 bases and J by 3 bases, with 10 bases left in between. The CDR3 sequence is CASSVEGRLYNEQFF. The CDR3 DNA is TGTGCCAGCAGCGTAGAAGGACGCCTCTACAATGAGCAGTTCTTC.

V gene TRBV9 combines with J gene TRBJ1-6, with 8 bases aligning to TRBD1. The CDR3 is 15 amino acids. Trimming at V came to 5 bases and at J to 5 bases, leaving 6 bases not matched to a gene. Germline loops: CDR1 SGDLS, CDR2 YYNGEE. As DNA, the CDR3 is TGTGCCAGCAGTCTGACAGGGGCGGATAATTCACCCCTCCACTTT. This codes for CASSLTGADNSPLHF.

The genes are TRBV18 and TRBJ2-2; 7 bases are a match to TRBD2. The length of the CDR3 is 17 residues. The germline V gene encodes CDR1 KGHSH and CDR2 LQKENI. V lost 4 bases to trimming and J lost 2 bases; unmatched junction nucleotides: 10. The CDR3 DNA reads TGTGCCAGCTCACGAATCGAGGGACTACCTAACACCGGGGAGCTGTTTTTT. This codes for CASSRIEGLPNTGELFF. The entire variable domain, with the rest obtained from reference TRBV18 and TRBJ2-2, is as follows: NAGVMQNPRHLVRRRGQEARLRCSPMKGHSHVYWYRQLPEEGLKFMVYLQKENIIDESGMPKERFSAEFPKEGPSILRIQQVVRGDSAAYFCASSRIEGLPNTGELFFGEGSRLTVL.

This rearrangement joins TRBV5-4 to TRBJ2-2; TRBD1 aligns across 8 bases. V lost 0 bases to trimming and J lost 1 base; unmatched junction nucleotides: 8. Germline V CDR1 and CDR2: SGHNT, YYREEE (reference sequence). CDR3 length equals 18 residues. The CDR3 nucleotides are TGTGCCAGCAGCTTGGCAGGGGGCGCGATTGGGAACACCGGGGAGCTGTTTTTT. It encodes CASSLAGGAIGNTGELFF.

A single count supports this clone. This sequence joins TRBV5-8 and TRBJ2-3, with D perhaps matching TRBD2 (5 bases). The CDR3 has 16 amino acids. V lost 4 bases, J lost 0 bases, and 15 bases lay in between. Germline V lookup: CDR1 SGHTS, CDR2 YDEGEE. The CDR3 region is CASSPPTILSTDTQYF. The CDR3 DNA is TGTGCCAGCAGCCCTCCGACTATCCTTAGCACAGATACGCAGTATTTT. The full variable domain, completed using reference TRBV5-8 and TRBJ2-3, is EAGVTQSPTHLIKTRGQQATLRCSPISGHTSVYWYQQALGLGLQFLLWYDEGEERNRGNFPPRFSGRQFPNYSSELNVNALELEDSALYLCASSPPTILSTDTQYFGPGTRLTVL.

The chain employs TRBV27 and TRBJ2-7; 7 bases align to TRBD1. CDR1 MNHEY and CDR2 SMNVEV come from the germline V gene (reference sequence). The V gene end was trimmed by 5 bases and the J gene end by 10 bases; junction bases not matched to a gene: 17. CDR3 length equals 15 residues. The CDR3 here is CASSNTGTASGAQYF. For the CDR3, the DNA is TGTGCCAGCAGTAACACCGGGACAGCTAGTGGAGCACAGTACTTC.

The rearrangement joins TRBV29-1 to TRBJ1-2; unclear D gene. The V gene lost 7 bases and the J gene lost 0 bases, with 9 bases spanning the gap. Germline-derived CDR1 and CDR2 are SQVTM and ANQGSEA. The CDR3 loop spans 12 amino acids. The CDR3 coding sequence is TGCAGCGCCCGACGGGCTAACTATGGCTACACCTTC. Amino acids: CSARRANYGYTF.

V and J are TRBV18 and TRBJ2-7; the D gene is possibly TRBD1 (6 bases). Germline lookup yields CDR1 KGHSH and CDR2 LQKENI. The CDR3 spans 14 residues. The ends were cut back, 3 bases at V and 2 bases at J, with 11 bases in the middle. In nucleotides, the CDR3 is TGTGCCAGCTCACCGTGGGACATACCCTACGAGCAGTACTTC. It is translated as CASSPWDIPYEQYF.

The chain carries TRBV6-5 and TRBJ2-7; no clear D. Per germline, CDR1 MNHEY and CDR2 SVGAGI. Trimming took off 2 bases at V and 7 bases at J, with 9 bases between the two ends. The length of the CDR3 is 12 residues. The CDR3 DNA reads as TGTGCCAGCAGTTACCCTGAAGAGGAGCAGTACTTC. Its translation: CASSYPEEEQYF.

The CDR3 sequence: CASSPEGSNYGYTF. CDR3 nucleotide sequence: TGTGCCAGCTCACCAGAGGGTTCTAACTATGGCTACACCTTC. The gene calls are TRBV18 and TRBJ1-2, with D unresolved. V was trimmed by 2 bases and J by 0 bases, leaving 7 bases between them. Germline V gene lookup returns CDR1 KGHSH and CDR2 LQKENI. The CDR3 length is 14 residues.

The chain links TRBV7-9 to TRBJ2-7; 11 bases line up with TRBD1. The V segment lost 3 bases and the J segment 6 bases; nucleotides outside the gene matches: 4. The CDR3 runs 14 residues. Germline lookup yields CDR1 SEHNR and CDR2 FQNEAQ (reference sequence). The CDR3 sequence is CASSLGQGVGEQYF. The CDR3 DNA sequence: TGTGCCAGCAGCTTGGGACAGGGGGTAGGCGAGCAGTACTTC.

This chain uses TRBV2 with TRBJ1-2, with a weak D call TRBD1 (6 bases). The CDR3 has 14 residues. With 3 bases removed from V and 2 bases from J, the gap between germline ends came to 10 bases. CDR1 is SNHLY and CDR2 is FYNNEI in the germline V gene. Here the CDR3 DNA reads TGTGCCAGCAGTGAGGACAGCATAAACTATGGCTACACCTTC. Its protein product is CASSEDSINYGYTF.

The gene calls are TRBV4-2 and TRBJ2-7; a possible D gene is TRBD2 (6 bases). Trimming pared 3 bases from V and 0 bases from J, leaving 12 bases between. In germline, CDR1 is LGHNA, CDR2 YNFKEQ. The CDR3 covers 15 residues. The CDR3 is CASSHGTPSSYEQYF. CDR3 sequence (DNA): TGTGCCAGCAGCCACGGGACTCCTTCCTCCTACGAGCAGTACTTC.

The chain has TRBV24-1 and TRBJ2-1; 8 nucleotides line up with TRBD2. Trimming cost V 3 bases and J 15 bases; bases outside gene matches: 6. The CDR3 runs 12 residues. Germline V lookup: CDR1 KGHDR, CDR2 SFDVKD. The CDR3: CATSDQSGGRFF. DNA of the CDR3: TGTGCCACCAGTGATCAGAGCGGGGGTCGGTTCTTC.